This passage covers 31 T cell receptor beta chains from one sample sequenced in a study of T cell changes during pregnancy in multiple sclerosis (dated by TCRdb to the late 2010s). The method behind the library was the immunoSEQ multiplex PCR assay. The immuneACCESS repertoire file appears here via TCRdb, limited to in-frame rearrangements. These files lack a portion of the clones; in checked studies, under half of the deficit traces to unresolved V genes, and the cause of the others is not known. For this sample there are about 92,000 clones; 92% appear just once. The top ten clones comprise roughly 1.4% of the sample. The source was peripheral blood, collected in the first trimester of pregnancy. The receptors stem from a female donor with multiple sclerosis, enrolled in a pregnancy study.

In DNA form, the CDR3 reads TGCGCCAGCAGCCCTACGACAGCCCAAGTGGAGCAGTACTTC. This sequence encodes CASSPTTAQVEQYF. The rearrangement joins TRBV5-1 to TRBJ2-7; TRBD1 might be the D (5 bases). CDR1 is SGHRS, CDR2 YFSETQ, per germline. Between the trimmed V and J ends, which lost 4 bases and 7 bases, there was a span of 18 bases. The CDR3 has 14 amino acids.

The chain has TRBV11-2 and TRBJ2-3; D might be TRBD2 (6 bases). The CDR3 runs 17 residues. Per the germline V gene, CDR1 is SGHAT and CDR2 is FQNNGV. Trimming removed 4 bases at V and 2 bases at J, with 19 bases between. This CDR3 is CASSSYRGGASTDTQYF. CDR3 DNA: TGTGCCAGCAGCTCGTATCGAGGAGGGGCCTCCACAGATACGCAGTATTTT.

This chain uses TRBV19 with TRBJ1-1; maybe TRBD1 (6 bases). Per germline, CDR1 LNHDA and CDR2 SQIVND (reference sequence). Trimming took off 7 bases at V and 4 bases at J, with 13 bases between the two ends. The CDR3 spans 13 residues. CDR3 amino acids: CASKLLGATEAFF. The CDR3 DNA sequence: TGTGCCAGTAAACTACTGGGGGCCACTGAAGCTTTCTTT.

The chain employs TRBV14 and TRBJ2-7; the match to TRBD2 covers 10 bases. The J segment lost 0 bases and the V segment lost 0 bases, leaving 11 bases of the junction unmatched. The CDR3 contains 19 residues. Germline V gives CDR1 SGHDN, CDR2 FVKESK. CDR3 coding DNA: TGTGCCAGCAGCCAAGACGGGGTAGCGGGAGGCCTCCACTCCTACGAGCAGTACTTC. Protein: CASSQDGVAGGLHSYEQYF.

In DNA, the CDR3 is TGTGCCAGCAGCCAAGTGAGCGGGAGTATTTACGAGCAGTACTTC. Translation: CASSQVSGSIYEQYF. The V gene is TRBV4-2, the J gene TRBJ2-7; 8 bases are a match to TRBD2. The CDR3 has 15 residues. Unmatched junction bases numbered 6, after V lost 1 base and J lost 4 bases. CDR1 is LGHNA, CDR2 YNFKEQ, per germline.

The chain links TRBV15 to TRBJ2-3; 7 positions agree with TRBD1. Unmatched junction bases numbered 6, after V lost 0 bases and J lost 0 bases. The CDR3 spans 17 residues. Per the germline V gene, CDR1 is LNHNV and CDR2 is YYDKDF (reference sequence). The CDR3: CATSRDWDSTSTDTQYF. The CDR3 coding sequence is TGTGCCACCAGCAGAGACTGGGACAGCACTAGCACAGATACGCAGTATTTT. The whole variable domain, remainder taken from reference TRBV15 and TRBJ2-3, is DAMVIQNPRYQVTQFGKPVTLSCSQTLNHNVMYWYQQKSSQAPKLLFHYYDKDFNNEADTPDNFQSRRPNTSFCFLDIRSPGLGDTAMYLCATSRDWDSTSTDTQYFGPGTRLTVL.

The chain combines TRBV19 with TRBJ2-2; weak D call: TRBD1 (5 bases). Trimming pared 6 bases from V and 6 bases from J, leaving 14 bases between. Germline lookup yields CDR1 LNHDA and CDR2 SQIVND (reference sequence). The CDR3 length is 14 residues. The CDR3 spells CASRGSGAAGELFF. CDR3 nucleotides: TGTGCCAGTAGGGGTTCTGGGGCAGCCGGGGAGCTGTTTTTT.

The rearrangement joins TRBV5-1 to TRBJ1-1; 7 bases fit TRBD1. V lost 1 base and J lost 1; bases outside the gene matches: 16. CDR1 and CDR2 (germline): SGHRS, YFSETQ. This CDR3 has 19 amino acids. The CDR3 reads CASSLYPVGQLGRNTEAFF. The DNA of the CDR3 is TGCGCCAGCAGCTTGTACCCAGTGGGACAGCTGGGGCGGAACACTGAAGCTTTCTTT.

The chain joins TRBV18 to TRBJ2-5, with D tentatively TRBD2 (6 bases). The CDR3 spans 15 residues. CDR1 KGHSH and CDR2 LQKENI come from the germline V gene. V shed 2 bases and J shed 5 bases, with 15 bases lying between them. The CDR3 sequence: CASSPSGPGGETQYF. The CDR3 bases are TGTGCCAGCTCACCATCAGGACCAGGAGGGGAGACCCAGTACTTC.

J is TRBJ1-3 and V is TRBV2; D gene unclear. Germline assignment: CDR1 SNHLY and CDR2 FYNNEI. This CDR3 has 18 amino acids. V shed 6 bases and J shed 0 bases, with 21 bases lying between them. CDR3 nucleotide sequence: TGTGCCAGCAGCGAAATAGATGGGCAGCTGTCCTCTGGAAACACCATATATTTT. Its translation: CASSEIDGQLSSGNTIYF.

The CDR3 DNA reads TGCGCCAGCAGCGGAGGACTAGCGGGCTCCTACAATGAGCAGTTCTTC. Translated: CASSGGLAGSYNEQFF. The chain employs TRBV5-1 and TRBJ2-1, with 11 bases that match TRBD2. Germline V gene data show CDR1 as SGHRS and CDR2 as YFSETQ. V lost 4 bases, J lost 0 bases, and 3 bases stayed unmatched. CDR3 length: 16 amino acids.

This chain joins TRBV9 and TRBJ2-5; 14 bases align to TRBD2. The CDR3 consists of 17 residues. The germline CDR1 and CDR2 sequences are SGDLS and YYNGEE. V dropped 4 bases and J dropped 5; count of bases not matched to a gene: 10. The CDR3 DNA follows: TGTGCCAGCAGCACCTCCCGGACTAGCGGGAGGTTCGAGACCCAGTACTTC. This encodes CASSTSRTSGRFETQYF.

V usage is TRBV19 and J usage is TRBJ2-2, with 8 bases lining up with TRBD2. Germline assignment: CDR1 LNHDA and CDR2 SQIVND (reference sequence). This CDR3 region has 15 residues. Germline trimming cut 4 bases from V and 5 bases from J; bases unmatched to any gene: 6. DNA of the CDR3: TGTGCCAGTAGTAGGGGACTAGTAAAAACCGGGGAGCTGTTTTTT. Its protein is CASSRGLVKTGELFF.

This clone is a singleton in its sample. The chain is built from TRBV6-1 and TRBJ2-7; D is perhaps TRBD1 (5 bases). The CDR3 contains 12 residues. Trimming left V 7 bases short and J 0 bases short, with 7 bases between. CDR1 and CDR2 (germline): MNHNS, SASEGT. CDR3 amino acids: CASKTVSYEQYF. The CDR3 DNA sequence: TGTGCCAGCAAGACAGTCTCCTACGAGCAGTACTTC.

This sequence joins TRBV30 and TRBJ1-4; unclear D gene. The CDR3 extends over 13 amino acids. Trimming removed 1 base from V and 4 bases from J, with 7 bases in between. Germline V gene data show CDR1 as GTSNPN and CDR2 as SVGIG (reference sequence). CDR3 nucleotide sequence: TGTGCCTGGAGTGCGGGTTTTAATGAAAAACTGTTTTTT. It is translated as CAWSAGFNEKLFF.

The DNA of the CDR3 is TGTGCCTGCCACAAAGGCCCCGGGACAGGTCCGTCGAGGGAGCAGTACTTC. Encoded protein: CACHKGPGTGPSREQYF. V gene TRBV30 combines with J gene TRBJ2-7; 8 nucleotides align to TRBD1. The germline V gene has CDR1 GTSNPN and CDR2 SVGIG (reference sequence). The CDR3 loop spans 17 amino acids. The V gene end was trimmed by 6 bases and the J gene end by 7 bases; junction bases not matched to a gene: 23.

The gene calls are TRBV5-4 and TRBJ2-7, with 8 nucleotides matching TRBD1. The CDR3 is made up of 16 amino acids. Germline loops: CDR1 SGHNT, CDR2 YYREEE (reference sequence). V shed 0 bases, J shed 4 bases, and the junction held 9 bases outside the gene matches. The CDR3 loop reads CASSLVGQDGFYEQYF. CDR3 DNA sequence: TGTGCCAGCAGCTTGGTGGGACAGGACGGATTTTACGAGCAGTACTTC.

The V and J genes are TRBV7-6 and TRBJ2-7; 7 positions match TRBD2. V shed 5 bases, J shed 11 bases, and the junction held 18 bases outside the gene matches. Looked up from germline, CDR1 is SGHVS and CDR2 is FNYEAQ. The CDR3 runs 15 residues. The CDR3 region has the DNA TGTGCCAGCAGCGAACACCCTTTGATCGGTCGGGGGGAGTACTTC. Encoded protein: CASSEHPLIGRGEYF.

This chain uses TRBV30 with TRBJ2-4; possibly TRBD2 for D (5 bases). Looked up from germline, CDR1 is GTSNPN and CDR2 is SVGIG (reference sequence). The CDR3 covers 17 residues. V lost 1 base and J 1 base, leaving 17 bases between the germline ends. In nucleotides, the CDR3 is TGTGCCTGGAGTGGGCTAAGAGGGAGAGGGGCCAAAAACATTCAGTACTTC. Encoded protein: CAWSGLRGRGAKNIQYF.

The V and J genes are TRBV4-2 and TRBJ2-5, with 8 bases that match TRBD2. The CDR3 loop spans 16 amino acids. Germline V gene sequence: CDR1 LGHNA, CDR2 YNFKEQ. Germline trimming cut 1 base from V and 5 bases from J; bases unmatched to any gene: 9. The CDR3: CASSQGAGEIAETQYF. The CDR3 nucleotides read TGTGCCAGCAGCCAAGGAGCGGGAGAGATAGCGGAGACCCAGTACTTC.

J is TRBJ2-7 and V is TRBV30, with 9 bases lining up with TRBD2. CDR3 length: 17 residues. V gave up 1 base and J gave up 1 base; unmatched junction bases: 11. Germline loops: CDR1 GTSNPN, CDR2 SVGIG (reference sequence). CDR3 amino acids: CAWSAGTSLVRSYEQYF. CDR3 nucleotides: TGTGCCTGGAGTGCCGGGACTAGCCTCGTTAGGTCCTACGAGCAGTACTTC.

This clone was seen once. The chain uses TRBV2 and TRBJ2-7, with TRBD1 as a possible D gene (6 bases). The CDR3 sequence is 14 residues long. CDR1 is SNHLY, CDR2 FYNNEI, per germline. Trimming shortened V by 3 bases and J by 0 bases, and 9 bases separated the two germline ends. CDR3 loop: CASSDGDISYEQYF. Written as DNA, the CDR3 is TGTGCCAGCAGTGATGGGGACATCTCCTACGAGCAGTACTTC.

The chain joins TRBV9 to TRBJ2-5; no reliable D call. This CDR3 region has 14 residues. The germline V gene has CDR1 SGDLS and CDR2 YYNGEE. Trimming took off 1 base at V and 2 bases at J, with 9 bases between the two ends. CDR3 residues: CASSVSVLQETQYF. As DNA, the CDR3 is TGTGCCAGCAGCGTATCGGTGTTGCAAGAGACCCAGTACTTC.

V gene TRBV27 combines with J gene TRBJ1-5; 8 bases align to TRBD1. After removal of 2 bases from V and 6 bases from J, the junction contained 6 bases not matched to a gene. The CDR3 consists of 15 residues. Per the germline V gene, CDR1 is MNHEY and CDR2 is SMNVEV (reference sequence). The CDR3, as DNA: TGTGCCAGCAGTTTAAGGGCAGGGGGCCTTCAGCCCCAGCATTTT. This encodes CASSLRAGGLQPQHF.

The chain is built from TRBV19 and TRBJ1-1; the D is unclear. The CDR3 runs to 13 residues. V gave up 7 bases and J gave up 6 bases, with 15 bases separating them. Germline V gene sequence: CDR1 LNHDA, CDR2 SQIVND (reference sequence). The CDR3: CASNGVPGAEAFF. DNA of the CDR3: TGTGCCAGTAACGGGGTCCCGGGTGCTGAAGCTTTCTTT.

Comments on this clone: The identical CDR3 is also encoded by other nucleotide sequences in the sample. The J gene is TRBJ1-2, the V gene TRBV10-3; possibly TRBD1 for D (5 bases). Trimming left V 0 bases short and J 5 bases short, with 13 bases between. The CDR3 is made up of 15 amino acids. Germline loops: CDR1 ENHRY, CDR2 SYGVKD. The CDR3 loop is CAISESGQAKYGYTF. The CDR3 DNA follows: TGTGCCATCAGTGAGTCGGGGCAGGCGAAATATGGCTACACCTTC.

The J gene is TRBJ2-7, the V gene TRBV4-2; 11 bases are a match to TRBD2. The CDR3 length is 18 residues. The germline gives CDR1 LGHNA, CDR2 YNFKEQ. Germline trimming cut 3 bases from V and 2 bases from J; bases unmatched to any gene: 12. The CDR3 loop is CASSQGRASGRQTYEQYF. DNA of the CDR3: TGTGCCAGCAGCCAGGGCCGAGCTAGCGGGAGGCAAACCTACGAGCAGTACTTC.

The chain has TRBV10-2 and TRBJ1-5; 7 nucleotides match TRBD1. The CDR3 is 14 residues long. Looked up from germline, CDR1 is WSHSY and CDR2 is SAAADI. V was clipped by 2 bases and J by 6 bases; unmatched bases: 4. The CDR3 spells CASSEGTVVQPQHF. In DNA form, the CDR3 reads TGCGCCAGCAGTGAGGGGACAGTAGTTCAGCCCCAGCATTTT.

The chain couples TRBV4-1 to TRBJ1-5, with a tentative D call TRBD1 (5 bases). From germline, CDR1 is MGHRA and CDR2 YSYEKL. V was trimmed by 1 base and J by 0 bases, leaving 10 bases between them. There are 16 residues in the CDR3. The CDR3 reads CASSQGWGVSNQPQHF. DNA of the CDR3: TGCGCCAGCAGCCAAGGGTGGGGGGTTAGCAATCAGCCCCAGCATTTT.

The chain uses TRBV2 and TRBJ1-4; possibly TRBD1 for D (5 bases). This CDR3 comprises 14 residues. V lost 8 bases and J 0 bases, leaving 10 bases between the germline ends. Germline V gene sequence: CDR1 SNHLY, CDR2 FYNNEI. This CDR3 reads CASEQVPTNEKLFF. For the CDR3, the DNA is TGTGCCAGCGAACAGGTTCCAACTAATGAAAAACTGTTTTTT. Variable domain in full (rest from reference TRBV2 and TRBJ1-4): EPEVTQTPSHQVTQMGQEVILRCVPISNHLYFYWYRQILGQKVEFLVSFYNNEISEKSEIFDDQFSVERPDGSNFTLKIRSTKLEDSAMYFCASEQVPTNEKLFFGSGTQLSVL.

The chain employs TRBV7-9 and TRBJ1-2; a possible D gene is TRBD1 (5 bases). Trimming cost V 1 base and J 4 bases, with 16 bases left between them. Per the germline V gene, CDR1 is SEHNR and CDR2 is FQNEAQ (reference sequence). There are 16 residues in the CDR3. CDR3 DNA: TGTGCCAGCAGCTTAGAGATCCAGGGAGGATCCTATGGCTACACCTTC. Encoded protein: CASSLEIQGGSYGYTF.